The present T cell receptor (beta chain) was sequenced within a study of T cell responses to AZD1222 COVID-19 vaccine. The V gene lost 0 bases and the J gene lost 2 bases, with 8 bases spanning the gap. The CDR3 is made up of 14 amino acids. Germline V gives CDR1 SGHAT, CDR2 FQNNGV. The repertoire was sequenced with immunoSEQ multiplex PCR; TCRdb's copy has only in-frame clones and lacks some. The table has 110,000 to 150,000 clones, 80% to 95% seen once. This chain uses TRBV11-2 with TRBJ2-7; D uncertain. Specimen: peripheral blood, collected on day 0 of AZD1222 vaccination. This receptor was identified in an adult in good health. The CDR3 here is CASSLEPRPYEQYF. The CDR3 bases are TGTGCCAGCAGCTTAGAGCCCAGGCCCTACGAGCAGTACTTC.